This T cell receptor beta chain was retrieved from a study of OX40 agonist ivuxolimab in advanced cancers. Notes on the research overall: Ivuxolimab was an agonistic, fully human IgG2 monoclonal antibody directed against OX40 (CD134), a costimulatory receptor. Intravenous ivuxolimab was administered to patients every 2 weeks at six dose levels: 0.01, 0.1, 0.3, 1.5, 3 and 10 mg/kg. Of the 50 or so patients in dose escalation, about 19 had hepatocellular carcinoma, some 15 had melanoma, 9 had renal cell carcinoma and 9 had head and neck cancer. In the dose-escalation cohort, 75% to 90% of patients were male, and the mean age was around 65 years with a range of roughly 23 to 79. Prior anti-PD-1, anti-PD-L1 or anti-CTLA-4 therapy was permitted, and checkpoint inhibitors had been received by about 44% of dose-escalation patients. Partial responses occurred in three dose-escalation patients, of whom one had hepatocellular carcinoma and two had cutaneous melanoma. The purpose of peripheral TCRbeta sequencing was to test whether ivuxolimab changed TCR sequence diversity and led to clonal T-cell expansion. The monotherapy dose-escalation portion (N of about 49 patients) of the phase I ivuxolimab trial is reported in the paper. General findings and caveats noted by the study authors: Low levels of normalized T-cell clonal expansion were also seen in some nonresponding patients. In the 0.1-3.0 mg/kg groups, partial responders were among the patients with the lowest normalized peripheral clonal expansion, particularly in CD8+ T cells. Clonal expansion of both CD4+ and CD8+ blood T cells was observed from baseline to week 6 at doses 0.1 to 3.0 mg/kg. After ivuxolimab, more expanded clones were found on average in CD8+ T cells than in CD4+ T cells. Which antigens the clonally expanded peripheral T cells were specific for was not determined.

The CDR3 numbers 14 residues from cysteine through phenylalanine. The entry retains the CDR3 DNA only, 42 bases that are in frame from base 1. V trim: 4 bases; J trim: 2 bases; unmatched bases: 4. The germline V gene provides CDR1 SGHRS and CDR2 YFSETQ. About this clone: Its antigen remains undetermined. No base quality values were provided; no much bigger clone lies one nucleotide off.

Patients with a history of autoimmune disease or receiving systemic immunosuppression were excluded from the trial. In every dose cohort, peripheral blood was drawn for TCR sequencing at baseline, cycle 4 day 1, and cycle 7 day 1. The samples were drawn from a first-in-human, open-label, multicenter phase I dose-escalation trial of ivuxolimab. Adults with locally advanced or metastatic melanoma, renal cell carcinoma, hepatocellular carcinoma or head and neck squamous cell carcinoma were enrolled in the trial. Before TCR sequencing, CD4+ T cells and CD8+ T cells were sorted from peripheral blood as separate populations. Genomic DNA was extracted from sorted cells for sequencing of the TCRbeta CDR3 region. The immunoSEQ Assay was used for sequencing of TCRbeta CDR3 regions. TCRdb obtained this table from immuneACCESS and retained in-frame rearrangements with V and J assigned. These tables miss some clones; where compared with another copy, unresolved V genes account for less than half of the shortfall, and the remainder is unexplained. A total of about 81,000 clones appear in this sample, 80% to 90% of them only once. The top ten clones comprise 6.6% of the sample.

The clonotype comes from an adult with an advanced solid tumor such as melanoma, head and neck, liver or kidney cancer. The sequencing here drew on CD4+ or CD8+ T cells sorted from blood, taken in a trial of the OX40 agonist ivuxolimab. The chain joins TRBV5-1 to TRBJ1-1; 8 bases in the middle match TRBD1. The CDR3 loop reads CASSPGTGNTEAFF. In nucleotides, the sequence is TGCGCCAGCAGCCCCGGGACAGGAAACACTGAAGCTTTCTTT.